This T cell receptor beta chain originates from a study of T cell changes during pregnancy in multiple sclerosis. This CDR3 has 14 amino acids. The V end was cut by 0 bases, the J end by 7 bases, with 10 bases between. Germline loops: CDR1 MNHNY, CDR2 SVGAGI (reference sequence). TCRdb's table, derived via immunoSEQ multiplex PCR, lists solely in-frame clones and lacks some. Here the sample spans tens of thousands of clones, approximately 93% being singletons. This clonotype was obtained from a female donor with multiple sclerosis, enrolled in a pregnancy study. The gene calls are TRBV6-6 and TRBJ2-1; no reliable D call. The sample here was peripheral blood, taken in the second trimester of pregnancy. The CDR3 loop reads CASSYSAVRNEQFF. The CDR3 DNA follows: TGTGCCAGCAGTTACTCGGCCGTTCGAAATGAGCAGTTCTTC.